The 30 T cell receptor beta chains presented below share a single source sample, sequenced in a study of OX40 agonist ivuxolimab in advanced cancers. Sequencing used immunoSEQ multiplex PCR; TCRdb keeps in-frame clones, though not all of them. The sample consists of some 69,000 clones, around 89% of them appearing once. The material was CD4+ or CD8+ T cells sorted from blood, obtained in a trial of the OX40 agonist ivuxolimab. Source of these receptors: an adult with an advanced solid tumor such as melanoma, head and neck, liver or kidney cancer.

The chain couples TRBV11-3 to TRBJ2-1; 13 bases are shared with TRBD2. CDR1 and CDR2 from the germline V gene are SGHNT and YENEEA. V lost 4 bases to trimming and J lost 8 bases; unmatched junction nucleotides: 11. The CDR3 loop spans 17 amino acids. In nucleotides, the CDR3 is TGTGCCAGCAGCTCAAGAGCCGGGACTAGCGGGAAAGATGAGCAGTTCTTC. Its translation is CASSSRAGTSGKDEQFF. The full variable domain, completed using reference TRBV11-3 and TRBJ2-1, is EAGVVQSPRYKIIEKKQPVAFWCNPISGHNTLYWYLQNLGQGPELLIRYENEEAVDDSQLPKDRFSAERLKGVDSTLKIQPAELGDSAVYLCASSSRAGTSGKDEQFFGPGTRLTVL.

V is TRBV27 and J is TRBJ1-2; perhaps TRBD1 as D (5 bases). The CDR3 has 14 residues. CDR1 MNHEY and CDR2 SMNVEV come from the germline V gene (reference sequence). Between the trimmed V and J ends, which lost 5 bases and 4 bases, there was a span of 14 bases. The CDR3 here is CASSQGAGSYGYTF. Written as DNA, the CDR3 is TGTGCCAGCAGTCAAGGGGCGGGTTCCTATGGCTACACCTTC.

The gene calls are TRBV2 and TRBJ2-1; no definite D call. The V end was cut by 4 bases, the J end by 7 bases, with 5 bases between. The CDR3 is 11 residues long. The germline V gene has CDR1 SNHLY and CDR2 FYNNEI. In nucleotides, the CDR3 is TGTGCCAGCAGTGGGGCAAATGAGCAGTTCTTC. It codes for CASSGANEQFF. Complete variable domain (other parts from reference TRBV2 and TRBJ2-1): EPEVTQTPSHQVTQMGQEVILRCVPISNHLYFYWYRQILGQKVEFLVSFYNNEISEKSEIFDDQFSVERPDGSNFTLKIRSTKLEDSAMYFCASSGANEQFFGPGTRLTVL.

V usage is TRBV28 and J usage is TRBJ2-7, with 9 bases that match TRBD1. V lost 5 bases, J lost 0 bases, and 5 bases stayed unmatched. Per germline, CDR1 MDHEN and CDR2 SYDVKM. The CDR3 spans 15 residues. The CDR3 DNA is TGTGCCAGCAGTAGGACAGGGGCCCTCTCCTACGAGCAGTACTTC. Protein: CASSRTGALSYEQYF.

The rearrangement joins TRBV21-1 to TRBJ2-3; TRBD1 was called by the table and not checked on the DNA. TRBV21-1 counts as a pseudogene. This CDR3 comprises 16 residues. Here the CDR3 DNA reads TGTGCCAGCACCTCTACCGGGACATCAAGCACAGATACGCAGTATTTT. Translating it yields CASTSTGTSSTDTQYF.

The CDR3 is CASSKVHMGDTQYF. Here the CDR3 DNA reads TGTGCCAGCAGCAAAGTCCACATGGGAGATACGCAGTATTTT. The chain employs TRBV21-1 and TRBJ2-3. TRBV21-1 is described as a pseudogene. The CDR3 spans 14 residues.

This rearrangement joins TRBV6-5 to TRBJ2-7; D might be TRBD2 (6 bases). V lost 5 bases, J lost 6 bases, and 17 bases lay in between. CDR3 size: 14 residues. CDR1 is MNHEY, CDR2 SVGAGI, per germline. CDR3 sequence: CASSQRGSGLEQYF. The CDR3 bases are TGTGCCAGCAGTCAACGGGGTAGCGGCCTCGAGCAGTACTTC.

The rearrangement uses TRBV7-6 and TRBJ2-1, with D tentatively TRBD1 (5 bases). Germline V gives CDR1 SGHVS, CDR2 FNYEAQ. The CDR3 sequence is 15 residues long. Trimming took 6 bases from V and 2 from J, leaving 14 bases between them. CDR3 residues: CASSSQGGPYNEQFF. The CDR3 nucleotides are TGTGCCAGCAGTTCGCAGGGTGGGCCCTACAATGAGCAGTTCTTC.

The chain uses TRBV6-5 and TRBJ1-4; D possibly corresponds to TRBD1 (5 bases). Trimming removed 3 bases at V and 8 bases at J, with 10 bases between. The CDR3 consists of 13 residues. Germline-derived CDR1 and CDR2 are MNHEY and SVGAGI. DNA of the CDR3: TGTGCCAGCAGTTATATTGGGGGGGAAAAACTGTTTTTT. Its protein is CASSYIGGEKLFF.

The chain is built from TRBV11-2 and TRBJ1-2, with D possibly matching TRBD1 (6 bases). The CDR3 covers 17 residues. The V and J ends lost 5 bases and 5 bases respectively, with 24 bases between them. Germline V gene lookup returns CDR1 SGHAT and CDR2 FQNNGV. CDR3 in DNA: TGTGCCAGCAGCGCAGACATACCAACCGGGACACTATATGGCTACACCTTC. Its translation is CASSADIPTGTLYGYTF.

This clone is classed as medium-sized. The V gene is TRBV6-1, the J gene TRBJ2-7, with D unclear. V was shortened by 2 bases and J by 0 bases, with 8 bases between the two germline ends. Germline V gene lookup returns CDR1 MNHNS and CDR2 SASEGT. The CDR3 is 14 amino acids. The CDR3: CASSERYDSYEQYF. In nucleotides, the CDR3 is TGTGCCAGCAGTGAAAGGTATGACTCCTACGAGCAGTACTTC.

V is TRBV6-4 and J is TRBJ2-1, with 9 bases aligning to TRBD2. CDR1 MRHNA and CDR2 SNTAGT come from the germline V gene. The CDR3 loop spans 15 amino acids. J was trimmed by 9 bases and V by 3 bases; bases with no gene match: 9. Written as DNA, the CDR3 is TGTGCCAGCAGTGAGGCGGGAGGGTTAGTCGGTGAGCAGTTCTTC. It yields the protein CASSEAGGLVGEQFF.

This clone was seen just once. The chain joins TRBV5-8 to TRBJ2-1; 8 positions agree with TRBD1. Germline V gene data show CDR1 as SGHTS and CDR2 as YDEGEE. The CDR3 runs 14 residues. After removal of 4 bases from V and 5 bases from J, the junction contained 5 bases not matched to a gene. The CDR3 DNA is TGTGCCAGCAGCACCGGACAGGGCCACAATGAGCAGTTCTTC. This translates into CASSTGQGHNEQFF.

The rearrangement joins TRBV7-3 to TRBJ2-3; D ambiguous. CDR1 is SGHTA and CDR2 is FQGTGA in the germline V gene. The CDR3 has 12 residues. The V end was cut by 5 bases, the J end by 5 bases, with 8 bases between. The CDR3 nucleotides are TGTGCCAGCAGCGACACGGGAGATACGCAGTATTTT. Translated: CASSDTGDTQYF.

The chain uses TRBV5-1 and TRBJ2-1, with D possibly matching TRBD2 (5 bases). In germline, CDR1 is SGHRS, CDR2 YFSETQ. The CDR3 covers 14 residues. The V end was cut by 0 bases, the J end by 5 bases, with 9 bases between. CDR3 sequence reads: CASSLAPGNNEQFF. For the CDR3, the DNA is TGCGCCAGCAGCTTGGCGCCCGGGAACAATGAGCAGTTCTTC.

This chain uses TRBV5-4 with TRBJ1-2; D gene uncertain. Looked up from germline, CDR1 is SGHNT and CDR2 is YYREEE (reference sequence). The CDR3 is 12 amino acids. Trimming left V 3 bases short and J 0 bases short, with 3 bases between. This CDR3 is CASSSPNYGYTF. DNA of the CDR3: TGTGCCAGCAGCTCGCCTAACTATGGCTACACCTTC.

A note on this clone: One end of the junction varies from germline; a read error may be responsible. The CDR3 loop reads CASSFESLVVF. Written as DNA, the CDR3 is TGTGCCAGCAGTTTTGAGTCCCTAGTGGTCTTC. The rearrangement links TRBV28 to TRBJ2-7, with no clear D. Germline-derived CDR1 and CDR2 are MDHEN and SYDVKM. The CDR3 consists of 11 residues.

The chain is built from TRBV5-4 and TRBJ2-3; TRBD2 matches 10 bases. Germline loops: CDR1 SGHNT, CDR2 YYREEE (reference sequence). With V trimmed by 4 bases and J by 2 bases, 7 bases remained unmatched. The CDR3 has 16 amino acids. CDR3 region: CASSARLAGTTDTQYF. The CDR3, as DNA: TGTGCCAGCAGCGCCCGACTAGCGGGCACCACAGATACGCAGTATTTT.

The chain links TRBV7-7 to TRBJ2-1; 14 bases fit TRBD2. This CDR3 region has 16 residues. Germline V CDR1 and CDR2: SSHAT, FNYEAQ (reference sequence). The ends lost 5 bases at V and 7 bases at J; junction bases unmatched: 7. The CDR3 DNA sequence: TGTGCCAGCAGCCGTGGACTAGCGGGAGGAAGTAATGAGCAGTTCTTC. Translating it yields CASSRGLAGGSNEQFF.

The chain carries TRBV7-9 and TRBJ2-3, with D perhaps TRBD2 (6 bases). This CDR3 has 17 residues. The V gene's germline CDR1 is SEHNR and CDR2 FQNEAQ (reference sequence). The germline V and J ends were trimmed by 5 bases and 1 base, with 19 bases remaining between them. CDR3 bases: TGTGCCAGCAGCGCCCGGCGGGGAGCGGGTGGCACAGATACGCAGTATTTT. As protein: CASSARRGAGGTDTQYF.

The V and J genes are TRBV27 and TRBJ2-3; D remains ambiguous. V lost 2 bases, J lost 3 bases, and 15 bases lay in between. Germline assignment: CDR1 MNHEY and CDR2 SMNVEV (reference sequence). The CDR3 has 16 residues. The CDR3 DNA reads as TGTGCCAGCAGTTTAAGGGTTAGGCAGAGTACAGATACGCAGTATTTT. Amino acids: CASSLRVRQSTDTQYF.

The chain carries TRBV2 and TRBJ1-5; D is ambiguous. V shed 2 bases and J shed 3 bases, with 8 bases lying between them. CDR3 length: 14 residues. Germline CDR1 and CDR2: SNHLY and FYNNEI. This CDR3 reads CASSELGNNQPQHF. The CDR3 region has the DNA TGTGCCAGCAGTGAACTTGGTAACAATCAGCCCCAGCATTTT.

This chain links TRBV9 with TRBJ1-1; D unclear. The V gene lost 5 bases and the J gene lost 1 base, with 15 bases spanning the gap. Per the germline V gene, CDR1 is SGDLS and CDR2 is YYNGEE. The length of the CDR3 is 15 residues. The CDR3 region is CASREMGLRNTEAFF. The CDR3 DNA is TGTGCCAGCAGAGAGATGGGGTTGAGGAACACTGAAGCTTTCTTT.

This clone occurred once. The rearrangement joins TRBV6-6 to TRBJ1-2; 8 positions agree with TRBD1. The CDR3 loop spans 15 amino acids. Germline CDR1 reads MNHNY; CDR2 reads SVGAGI (reference sequence). Trimming took 2 bases from V and 4 from J; bases not matched to a gene: 6. DNA for the CDR3: TGTGCCAGCAGTTACCGAGGACAGGGCGTCTATGGCTACACCTTC. The encoded protein is CASSYRGQGVYGYTF.

V gene TRBV21-1 combines with J gene TRBJ1-1; the table's D call of TRBD1 was not tested on the DNA. TRBV21-1 is recorded as a pseudogene. CDR3 length: 15 amino acids. CDR3 sequence: CASSNPHTCRTEAFF. CDR3 nucleotide sequence: TGTGCCAGCAGCAATCCCCATACATGCAGGACTGAAGCTTTCTTT.

A note on this clone: This sequence is one base from a far larger clone and is likely a read error. V is TRBV11-2 and J is TRBJ2-5; D unclear. The V gene's germline CDR1 is SGHAT and CDR2 FQNNGV. This CDR3 comprises 12 residues. Between the trimmed V and J ends, which lost 1 base and 2 bases, there was a span of 2 bases. The CDR3 nucleotides are TGTGCCAGCAGCTTAGGTCAAGAGACCCAGTACTTC. It translates to CASSLGQETQYF.

The gene calls are TRBV28 and TRBJ2-1; TRBD2 might be the D (7 bases). Germline CDR1 reads MDHEN; CDR2 reads SYDVKM. V was pared by 6 bases and J by 4 bases, with 16 bases between. CDR3 length: 15 amino acids. The CDR3 DNA reads TGTGCCAGCAGACATGAGGGGGGGCCATACAATGAGCAGTTCTTC. This translates into CASRHEGGPYNEQFF.

The chain has TRBV11-3 and TRBJ1-3; 9 nucleotides match TRBD1. CDR3 size: 14 residues. Per germline, CDR1 SGHNT and CDR2 YENEEA. The junction had 5 bases not matched to a gene; V was cut back by 4 bases and J by 7 bases. The CDR3 coding sequence is TGTGCCAGCAGCTCGACAGGGGGACTGAACACCATATATTTT. Protein: CASSSTGGLNTIYF.

V gene TRBV2 combines with J gene TRBJ2-6; the match to TRBD1 covers 7 bases. V was pared by 4 bases and J by 0 bases, with 6 bases of the junction left unmatched. Germline V gives CDR1 SNHLY, CDR2 FYNNEI. The CDR3 extends over 17 amino acids. CDR3 residues: CASSGPGDSSGANVLTF. Written as DNA, the CDR3 is TGTGCCAGCAGTGGCCCAGGGGACAGCTCTGGGGCCAACGTCCTGACTTTC.

The rearrangement links TRBV29-1 to TRBJ2-7, with TRBD1 identical over 8 bases. This CDR3 has 12 amino acids. Germline lookup yields CDR1 SQVTM and CDR2 ANQGSEA. V lost 2 bases and J lost 7; bases outside the gene matches: 4. The CDR3 sequence: CSVEPDRGEQYF. The CDR3, as DNA: TGCAGCGTTGAACCTGACAGGGGAGAGCAGTACTTC.